Listed below are T cell receptor beta chains from one sample, sequenced in a study of blood T cell repertoires in COVID-19. Sequenced by immunoSEQ multiplex PCR; TCRdb stores in-frame clones only, minus some. The sample has under 60,000 clones; less than 95% are singletons. The sequencing input was peripheral blood. The receptors come from a human donor in a cohort sampled during active COVID-19. The CDR3 runs from the conserved cysteine through the conserved F or W. The D gene is left open where the match is weak.

d_call	v_call	j_call	cdr3_aa
-	TRBV6-6	TRBJ2-7	CASSPPGYEQYF
TRBD2	TRBV7-7	TRBJ2-1	CASSLGPSGRVNEQFF
TRBD1	TRBV25-1	TRBJ2-1	CASGLQGGLSYNEQFF
TRBD1	TRBV6-5	TRBJ1-5	CASSSRQGMPQHF
TRBD1	TRBV5-5	TRBJ1-2	CASSLGMNRGRTIDGYTF
TRBD2	TRBV4-1	TRBJ2-1	CASSQFVGTSDYNEQFF
TRBD1	TRBV5-1	TRBJ1-1	CASSTGGNTEAFF
-	TRBV28	TRBJ2-2	CASSPLIAVETGELFF
-	TRBV19	TRBJ2-2	CASSNQRVVTGELFF
-	TRBV7-3	TRBJ1-1	CASSLDLGSNTEAFF
-	TRBV9	TRBJ2-5	CASSVAEGGGPRDQYF
TRBD1	TRBV3-1/TRBV3-2	TRBJ1-6	CASSPTGTDNSPLHF
-	TRBV2	TRBJ1-2	CASSGNSRVYGYTF
TRBD1	TRBV6-5	TRBJ1-2	CASSYSGQPFRGYTF
TRBD2	TRBV11-2	TRBJ2-1	CASTLLAGGNFDEQFF
TRBD2	TRBV24-1	TRBJ2-3	CATSVSGRASSDTQYF
-	TRBV11-2	TRBJ1-2	CASSLGPQGYGYTF
-	TRBV6-5	TRBJ1-1	CASTSRPGNTEAFF
TRBD2	TRBV19	TRBJ2-1	CASSTSGVYNEQFF
TRBD2	TRBV15	TRBJ2-3	CATSREARGSTDTQYF
TRBD1	TRBV19	TRBJ1-2	CASRSGQANYGYTF
-	TRBV21-1	TRBJ2-7	CASSPTDEQYF
-	TRBV6-1	TRBJ2-5	CASSELFGGGGEETQYF